The clone carrying this T cell receptor (beta chain) turned up a few times. The sample belongs to a study of cytomegalovirus exposure and HLA in healthy donors. The CDR3 length is 16 residues. The germline CDR1 and CDR2 sequences are MGHRA and YSYEKL. V lost 1 base to trimming and J lost 5 bases, with 15 bases between them. Primers included in the PCR were 60 Vbeta and 13 Jbeta primers. Sequencing used immunoSEQ multiplex PCR; TCRdb keeps in-frame clones, though not all of them. The table lists 150,000 to 200,000 clones, more than 70% of them singletons. This TCR derives from a girl aged 5 to 17 in good health and CMV-seronegative. Sequencing was done on a sample of PBMCs. The chain links TRBV4-1 to TRBJ2-1; D gene unclear. CDR3 sequence (DNA): TGCGCCAGCAGCCAAGTCCCCGCGGTGCTTGACAATGAGCAGTTCTTC. Translated, it gives CASSQVPAVLDNEQFF.